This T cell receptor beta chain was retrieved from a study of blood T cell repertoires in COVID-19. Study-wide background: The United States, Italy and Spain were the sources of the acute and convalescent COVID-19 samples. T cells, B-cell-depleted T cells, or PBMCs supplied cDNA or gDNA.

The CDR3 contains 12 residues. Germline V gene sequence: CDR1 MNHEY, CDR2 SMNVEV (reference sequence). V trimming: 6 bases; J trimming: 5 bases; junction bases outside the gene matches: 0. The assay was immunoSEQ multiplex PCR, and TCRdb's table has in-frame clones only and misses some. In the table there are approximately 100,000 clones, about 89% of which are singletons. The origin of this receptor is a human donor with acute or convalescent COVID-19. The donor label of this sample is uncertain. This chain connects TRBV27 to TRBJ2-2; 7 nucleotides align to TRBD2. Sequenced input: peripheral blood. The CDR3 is CASRGGTGELFF. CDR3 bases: TGTGCCAGCAGGGGAGGGACCGGGGAGCTGTTTTTT.